The rows below give T cell receptor beta chains drawn from one sample of a study of T cell responses to AZD1222 COVID-19 vaccine. Clones were read by immunoSEQ multiplex PCR, and TCRdb kept only the in-frame ones, dropping some. Found here are 90,000 to 120,000 clones, 92% of them singletons; the top ten hold approximately 9.3%. Sample: peripheral blood, taken 28 days after the second AZD1222 dose. The receptor set was obtained from an adult who received the AZD1222 COVID-19 vaccine. Both conserved end residues are part of each CDR3. A D gene is named only where the DNA matches it firmly. Size tells how often a clone was seen (once, few, many) or the class of an expanded clone, and some rows leave it out.

-	-	TRBV5-1	TRBJ2-7	TGCGCCAGCAGCTCTGGGTTTTTGGCCTACGAGCAGTACTTC	CASSSGFLAYEQYF
TRBD1	-	TRBV28	TRBJ1-5	TGTGCCAGCACCCCCCCGGACAGGGCCCTCCAGCCCCAGCATTTT	CASTPPDRALQPQHF
TRBD2	-	TRBV5-1	TRBJ2-1	TGCGCCAGCAGCTTAGGACTAGCGGCTCCCTACAATGAGCAGTTCTTC	CASSLGLAAPYNEQFF
-	-	TRBV7-9	TRBJ1-2	TGTGCCAGCAGCTTAGCGCCGGGAGGGGAAGGCTACACCTTC	CASSLAPGGEGYTF
TRBD2	-	TRBV19	TRBJ2-1	TGTGCCAGTAGTGCCAGCTCCGGGACTAGCGTCTTCTTC	CASSASSGTSVFF
-	-	TRBV6-5	TRBJ1-5	TGTGCCAGCATACCGGGACCCAGCAATCAGCCCCAGCATTTT	CASIPGPSNQPQHF
-	-	TRBV5-4	TRBJ1-4	TGTGCCAGCAGCTTGGAGAAGGGTTTGGATGAAAAACTGTTTTTT	CASSLEKGLDEKLFF
TRBD2	-	TRBV9	TRBJ2-1	TGTGCCAGCAGCGACCCTCCCCGCGAGCGGGAGGGCAATGAGCAGTTCTTC	CASSDPPREREGNEQFF
TRBD2	-	TRBV2	TRBJ2-1	TGTGCCAGCAGTCCTCCCCTGGCGGGAGTCTACAATGAGCAGTTCTTC	CASSPPLAGVYNEQFF
TRBD1	-	TRBV4-1	TRBJ1-4	TGCGCCAGCAGCCAAGATCTGGGGACAGGAGGCGAAAAACTGTTTTTT	CASSQDLGTGGEKLFF
-	-	TRBV28	TRBJ1-6	TGTGCCAGCAGTTTGATTGGGGACACTAGCTCCTATAATTCACCCCTCCACTTT	CASSLIGDTSSYNSPLHF
TRBD2	-	TRBV3-1/TRBV3-2	TRBJ2-7	TGTGCCAGCAGCCCTAGCGGGAGGACCTACGAGCAGTACTTC	CASSPSGRTYEQYF
-	-	TRBV3-1/TRBV3-2	TRBJ2-7	TGTGCCAGCAGCCAAGATGGGGGATACGAGCAGTACTTC	CASSQDGGYEQYF
-	once	TRBV27	TRBJ1-2	TGTGCCAGCAGTTTAATGCAGGGTGGAGGCTACACCTTC	CASSLMQGGGYTF
-	-	TRBV10-3	TRBJ1-1	TGTGCCGCGGTGACCGACTTGGGGGGTGAAGCTTTCTTT	CAAVTDLGGEAFF
-	-	TRBV15	TRBJ2-6	TGTGCCACCAGCAGTCCCGCAAATTGGGGCAGCTCTGGGGCCAACGTCCTGACTTTC	CATSSPANWGSSGANVLTF
-	-	TRBV28	TRBJ1-2	TGTGCCAGCATCAGACACGCTCTCAATGGCTACACCTTC	CASIRHALNGYTF
-	-	TRBV30	TRBJ1-1	TGTGCCTGGACGTTGAACACTGAAGCTTTCTTT	CAWTLNTEAFF
TRBD1	-	TRBV9	TRBJ1-1	TGTGCCAGCAGCATCGGCAGGGACAGGTCGGTATCTGAAGCTTTCTTT	CASSIGRDRSVSEAFF
TRBD2	once	TRBV29-1	TRBJ2-7	TGCAGTGCCTCCGAGGCGGGGGGCCGATACGAGCAGTACTTC	CSASEAGGRYEQYF
-	-	TRBV7-3	TRBJ1-2	TGTGCCAGCAGCGCTAAGCGGGGTGGGGGCTACACCTTC	CASSAKRGGGYTF
-	-	TRBV9	TRBJ1-2	TGTGCCAGCAGCCCCCCGGGACCTCTATATGGCTACACCTTC	CASSPPGPLYGYTF
-	once	TRBV24-1	TRBJ1-1	TGTGCCACCCCCCCCCGGGGGCTGAACACTGAAGCTTTCTTT	CATPPRGLNTEAFF
TRBD1	-	TRBV4-1	TRBJ1-6	TGCGCCAGCAGCCAAGCCCCGATTGACAGGGGTAATTCACCCCTCCACTTT	CASSQAPIDRGNSPLHF
-	-	TRBV5-4	TRBJ2-3	TGTGCCAGCAGCTCCTACTCTAGCACAGATACGCAGTATTTT	CASSSYSSTDTQYF